The 13 T cell receptor beta chains below all came from one sample that was sequenced in a study of Graves' ophthalmopathy and Graves' hyperthyroidism. Amplification targeted the TCR beta CDR3 regions, with RNA transcripts as the source material. The library came from an HTBI-primed first-round RT-PCR and a second-round multiplex PCR. TCRdb ran MiXCR on the multiplex PCR reads and lists one entry per CDR3 protein. The table records around 1.1 million distinct CDR3 sequences, about 38% of them present only once. The sample taken for sequencing was peripheral blood or thyroid tissue (not recorded which). These receptors all stem from an adult man with Graves' hyperthyroidism.

Comments on this clonotype: A much larger clone is a single base away; this may be a read error. The CDR3 reads CASSLSDRAGTEAFF. The DNA of the CDR3 is TGTGCCAGCAGCTTGTCGGACAGGGCCGGGACTGAAGCTTTCTTT. The chain joins TRBV25-1 to TRBJ1-1, with 8 bases that match TRBD1. The CDR3 consists of 15 residues. Germline-derived CDR1 and CDR2 are MGHDK and SYGVNS. Losses at the gene ends were 6 bases for V and 5 bases for J; bases not matched to a gene: 11. Full variable domain (remainder filled in from reference TRBV25-1 and TRBJ1-1): EADIYQTPRYLVIGTGKKITLECSQTMGHDKMYWYQQDPGMELHLIHYSYGVNSTEKGDLSSESTVSRIRTEHFPLTLESARPSHTSQYLCASSLSDRAGTEAFFGQGTRLTVV.

The sample holds a few counts of this clonotype. J is TRBJ1-3 and V is TRBV4-1; D unresolved. V gave up 0 bases and J gave up 8 bases, with 20 bases separating them. CDR3 length equals 17 residues. Germline CDR1 reads MGHRA; CDR2 reads YSYEKL. CDR3 residues: CASSQEASRAIWDTIYF. The CDR3, as DNA: TGCGCCAGCAGCCAAGAGGCCTCTCGTGCCATCTGGGACACCATATATTTT.

This chain links TRBV10-3 with TRBJ2-7, with D possibly matching TRBD1 (7 bases). This CDR3 region has 20 residues. Germline V gene data show CDR1 as ENHRY and CDR2 as SYGVKD. V was clipped by 4 bases and J by 4 bases, with 32 bases between them. This CDR3 reads CAISAPNAGQPGDRDYEQYF. The CDR3 coding sequence is TGTGCCATCAGTGCCCCCAACGCGGGGCAACCTGGGGACAGAGATTACGAGCAGTACTTC.

In its sample, this clonotype was seen many times. V usage is TRBV7-8 and J usage is TRBJ1-1; D is unclear. CDR3 length: 15 amino acids. V was pared by 5 bases and J by 3 bases, with 16 bases between. Germline V gene data show CDR1 as SGHVS and CDR2 as FQNEAQ. As DNA, the CDR3 is TGTGCCAGCAGCCCCACCGATTTTTTGTACACTGAAGCTTTCTTT. Amino acids: CASSPTDFLYTEAFF.

This clonotype was found a few times. The chain recombines TRBV6-1 with TRBJ1-1, with a weak D call TRBD1 (5 bases). This CDR3 is built from 13 residues. Germline V gene lookup returns CDR1 MNHNS and CDR2 SASEGT. Trimming shortened V by 4 bases and J by 9 bases, and 15 bases separated the two germline ends. Here the CDR3 reads CASSVGEWTQAFF. CDR3 nucleotides: TGTGCCAGCAGTGTAGGGGAGTGGACTCAAGCTTTCTTT.

The sample holds a few counts of this clonotype. The genes are TRBV30 and TRBJ2-5; 9 nucleotides align to TRBD1. The CDR3 is made up of 13 amino acids. V was pared by 0 bases and J by 4 bases, with 0 bases of the junction left unmatched. Germline CDR1 reads GTSNPN; CDR2 reads SVGIG (reference sequence). The CDR3 region has the DNA TGTGCCTGGAGTGTACAGGGGGCAGAGACCCAGTACTTC. Protein sequence: CAWSVQGAETQYF.

The V gene is TRBV4-3, the J gene TRBJ1-4; D is unclear. The CDR3 length is 18 residues. Trimming stripped 0 bases from V and 10 bases from J, with 24 bases between. The germline gives CDR1 LGHNA, CDR2 YSLEER. The CDR3 spells CASSQDLVPDFFVRKLFF. The CDR3 nucleotides read TGCGCCAGCAGCCAAGATCTGGTCCCGGACTTTTTTGTGAGAAAACTGTTTTTT.

This clonotype was seen ten or more times. The CDR3 sequence is CASSLRPSGMLERETQYF. Here the CDR3 DNA reads TGTGCCAGCAGCTTAAGGCCTAGCGGGATGCTGGAACGGGAGACCCAGTACTTC. The chain employs TRBV7-8 and TRBJ2-5, with 9 bases that match TRBD2. Germline lookup yields CDR1 SGHVS and CDR2 FQNEAQ. The CDR3 consists of 18 residues. Trimming took 2 bases from V and 5 from J; bases not matched to a gene: 15.

Turning to this clonotype: This may be a read error: a much more frequent sequence differs by one nucleotide. This chain links TRBV20-1 with TRBJ2-5; 12 nucleotides align to TRBD2. Germline V gene data show CDR1 as DFQATT and CDR2 as SNEGSKA (reference sequence). This CDR3 region has 15 residues. DNA of the CDR3: TGCAGTGCTAGAGATGATAGGACTAGCGGGGAGACCCAGTGCTTC. Its protein product is CSARDDRTSGETQCF.

The chain joins TRBV10-2 to TRBJ2-7; TRBD2 aligns across 10 bases. There are 15 residues in the CDR3. The germline V gene encodes CDR1 WSHSY and CDR2 SAAADI. V lost 4 bases to trimming and J lost 1 base; unmatched junction nucleotides: 4. CDR3 amino acids: CASSARLAGSYEQYF. CDR3 coding DNA: TGCGCCAGCAGTGCTCGACTAGCGGGTTCCTACGAGCAGTACTTC.

Comments on this clonotype: This may stem from a read error, because a much larger clone lies one nucleotide away. Given the absence of the conserved phenylalanine or tryptophan at the CDR3 end, a read error is likely. This chain joins TRBV15 and TRBJ1-6; D is undetermined. Germline V gives CDR1 LNHNV, CDR2 YYDKDF (reference sequence). The CDR3 totals 13 residues. Trimming cost V 0 bases and J 10 bases, with 7 bases left between them. Written as DNA, the CDR3 is TGTGCCACCAGCAGAGACGGCGACTCACCCCTCCACGTT. Encoded protein: CATSRDGDSPLHV.

There are many counts of this clonotype. The CDR3 loop reads CSARAPFDGANYGYTF. CDR3 coding DNA: TGCAGTGCTAGAGCCCCCTTCGACGGTGCTAACTATGGCTACACCTTC. The chain recombines TRBV20-1 with TRBJ1-2; D gene unclear. Germline CDR1 is DFQATT and CDR2 is SNEGSKA (reference sequence). The V end was cut by 1 base, the J end by 0 bases, with 15 bases between. The CDR3 totals 16 residues.

V is TRBV19 and J is TRBJ2-6; TRBD2 aligns across 12 bases. J was trimmed by 2 bases and V by 6 bases; bases with no gene match: 2. The V gene's germline CDR1 is LNHDA and CDR2 SQIVND (reference sequence). The CDR3 is 16 amino acids. The CDR3 DNA reads as TGTGCCAGTAGGACTAGCGGGGGTACTGGGGCCAACGTCCTGACTTTC. Translation: CASRTSGGTGANVLTF.